Below are 8 T cell receptor beta chains sequenced from a single sample in a study of shared clonotypes between healthy human individuals (dated by TCRdb to the early 2020s). Library preparation was by the immunoSEQ multiplex PCR assay. This immuneACCESS table, as held by TCRdb, lists in-frame sequences with V and J called but not all clones. Of the missing ones, under half trace to an unresolved V gene in checked studies; the others have no known cause. The sample table records 330,000 or so clones; 73% of these occur just once. The ten largest clones represent more than 9% of the sample. The sequenced sample was memory CD4+ T cells sorted from blood. The cell subset or site label, as the study defines it: CD45RA-negative fraction. The receptors here all came from a man aged 25-45 years in good health.

This chain connects TRBV10-1 to TRBJ2-3; TRBD1 matches at 7 bases. This CDR3 has 14 residues. Germline V gene data show CDR1 as WNHNN and CDR2 as SYGVQD (reference sequence). Unmatched junction bases numbered 7, after V lost 5 bases and J lost 5 bases. Here the CDR3 DNA reads TGCGCCAGCAGTTGGGGGACAGCGAGAGATACGCAGTATTTT. Translation: CASSWGTARDTQYF.

The chain has TRBV28 and TRBJ2-1; 9 bases are shared with TRBD1. The CDR3 is 14 residues long. V gave up 5 bases and J gave up 8 bases; unmatched junction bases: 7. Germline values: CDR1 MDHEN, CDR2 SYDVKM. The DNA for the CDR3 is TGTGCCAGCAGTACCATGGACAGGGGCCATGAGCAGTTCTTC. Encoded protein: CASSTMDRGHEQFF.

The genes are TRBV19 and TRBJ2-7; 11 bases fit TRBD2. This CDR3 has 16 residues. Germline loops: CDR1 LNHDA, CDR2 SQIVND (reference sequence). V gave up 0 bases and J gave up 2 bases; unmatched junction bases: 3. CDR3 amino acids: CASSIDQLAGAYEQYF. As DNA, the CDR3 is TGTGCCAGTAGTATAGATCAACTAGCGGGAGCCTACGAGCAGTACTTC.

This clone was counted a few times. V usage is TRBV19 and J usage is TRBJ2-1, with TRBD2 identical over 7 bases. The junction had 10 bases not matched to a gene; V was cut back by 5 bases and J by 9 bases. CDR1 and CDR2 from the germline V gene are LNHDA and SQIVND (reference sequence). This CDR3 spans 14 amino acids. The CDR3 nucleotides read TGTGCCAGTAGTTCATGGGGCGGGAGTAGTGAGCAGTTCTTC. It translates to CASSSWGGSSEQFF.

This rearrangement joins TRBV15 to TRBJ2-7, with 12 bases matching TRBD2. V gave up 4 bases and J gave up 6 bases; unmatched junction bases: 7. The CDR3 has 15 residues. Germline CDR1 LNHNV, CDR2 YYDKDF (reference sequence). CDR3 sequence (DNA): TGTGCCACCAGCAAAGAGACTAGCGGGAGCGGCGAGCAGTACTTC. The encoded protein is CATSKETSGSGEQYF.

This clone was seen more than once but under ten times. This chain links TRBV5-1 with TRBJ2-5; D might be TRBD2 (5 bases). Trimming took 4 bases from V and 3 from J, leaving 16 bases between them. CDR3 length: 15 amino acids. Germline lookup yields CDR1 SGHRS and CDR2 YFSETQ. CDR3 sequence: CASSVTRTGKETQYF. The CDR3 region has the DNA TGCGCCAGCAGCGTTACCCGGACGGGGAAAGAGACCCAGTACTTC.

The chain combines TRBV4-3 with TRBJ2-1, with 11 bases identical to TRBD2. In germline, CDR1 is LGHNA, CDR2 YSLEER. Losses at the gene ends were 3 bases for V and 6 bases for J; bases not matched to a gene: 16. The CDR3 loop spans 19 amino acids. The DNA for the CDR3 is TGCGCCAGCAGCCAGGCGGGACTAGCGGCGCGGGATGCCTCCAATGAGCAGTTCTTC. Its protein product is CASSQAGLAARDASNEQFF.

V and J are TRBV9 and TRBJ2-1, with D uncertain. The length of the CDR3 is 17 residues. V lost 1 base to trimming and J lost 0 bases, with 14 bases between them. The V gene's germline CDR1 is SGDLS and CDR2 YYNGEE. The CDR3 protein is CASSVIPDQRSYNEQFF. Here the CDR3 DNA reads TGTGCCAGCAGCGTAATACCCGACCAGCGCTCCTACAATGAGCAGTTCTTC.